These T cell receptor beta chains were read from a single sample in a study of shared clonotypes between healthy human individuals. Measured with immunoSEQ multiplex PCR; TCRdb has only the in-frame clones, and not every one. The table includes about 960,000 clones, 76% detected once. Source material: memory CD4+ T cells sorted from blood. These receptors were collected from a man aged 18 to 35 in good health. The conserved cysteine and the conserved F or W are not part of the CDR3 here. The D gene is left open where the match is weak.

TRBJ2-2	NA	TRBV19	ASSINRNTGELF
TRBJ2-3	TRBD2	TRBV9	ASSTGSGGAGDTQY
TRBJ2-7	TRBD1	TRBV2	ASSGDRGPYEQY
TRBJ2-2	NA	TRBV5-1	ASSSGAPGYTGELF
TRBJ2-5	NA	TRBV10-3	AINRGPGETQY
TRBJ2-7	TRBD1	TRBV10-3	ATNTGDYEQY
TRBJ2-1	TRBD1	TRBV5-1	ASSLEGTAYNEQF
TRBJ2-3	NA	TRBV6-1	ASSEYQDFQ
TRBJ2-7	NA	TRBV11-2	ASSHQVPLGEQY
TRBJ1-5	NA	TRBV7-8	ASSPGQINQPQH
TRBJ2-5	NA	TRBV21-1	ASSAPSGRARIGETQY
TRBJ2-5	NA	TRBV5-6	ASSSRVGRGEETQY
TRBJ2-3	NA	TRBV5-4	ASSPPGGGTRGDTQY
TRBJ2-7	NA	TRBV19	ASSISFGGGYEQY
TRBJ2-1	TRBD2	TRBV4-1	ASSQEWRETWNEQF
TRBJ2-1	NA	TRBV2	ASSAGPNNEQF
TRBJ1-1	TRBD1	TRBV5-4	ASSWGTGLNTEAF
TRBJ1-1	NA	TRBV9	ASSVAIGTKNTEAF
TRBJ2-3	NA	TRBV5-4	ASSPTGDRRGGDTQY
TRBJ2-1	TRBD1	TRBV12-5	ASAWGQVNEQF
TRBJ2-7	NA	TRBV2	ASSEVGTIPRGQY
TRBJ2-2	NA	TRBV6-5	ASSQSGTNTGELF
TRBJ2-2	NA	TRBV7-3	ASSLTGGHTGELF
TRBJ1-6	NA	TRBV6-6	ASSYISGGGSPLH
TRBJ2-5	NA	TRBV5-1	ASSPGGAQETQY
TRBJ1-1	NA	TRBV18	ASSQIQGYTEAF
TRBJ1-6	NA	TRBV14	ASSQVAQRAPLH
TRBJ1-6	NA	TRBV9	ASSLLGTDNSPLH
TRBJ1-1	NA	TRBV6-1	ASRWTANTEAF
TRBJ1-6	NA	TRBV27	ASSFRQGNRNSPLH
TRBJ2-1	NA	TRBV5-1	ASSLQGRGRSNEQF
TRBJ2-3	TRBD1	TRBV5-1	ASSPPRQGTQY
TRBJ2-7	NA	TRBV9	ASSAGQGNGYEQY
TRBJ2-7	TRBD1	TRBV6-6	ASSYLQGSFSYEQY
TRBJ1-5	NA	TRBV18	ASSRDRSAQPQH
TRBJ2-5	TRBD1	TRBV28	ASSFRAGGHETQY
TRBJ2-7	NA	TRBV5-6	ASSGAGTTYEQY
TRBJ2-7	TRBD1	TRBV19	ASSISFGDRGLYEQY
TRBJ1-6	NA	TRBV15	ATSPRSSYNSPLH
TRBJ2-5	NA	TRBV6-1	ASALNPDGGTQY
TRBJ1-5	NA	TRBV7-9	ASSLNNLAQPQH
TRBJ2-7	TRBD1	TRBV5-1	ASSWGDRGLPYEQY
TRBJ2-1	TRBD2	TRBV5-1	ASSFRTSFAPSYNEQF
TRBJ2-5	NA	TRBV19	ASSMGTAAGETQY
TRBJ2-7	NA	TRBV18	ASSPLREYEQY
TRBJ2-5	NA	TRBV6-6	ASSYSPGTQETQY
TRBJ1-2	NA	TRBV7-9	ASSPGQSYGYT